This paragraph covers one TCR beta chain sequence. Its antigen is still unknown. The sample's time point: persistent/refractory GD, antithyroid drugs over 5 years with positive TRAb. PBMCs were the source of the RNA used for TCR sequencing. This record comes from a study of regulatory T cells in long-lasting Graves disease. Study-level information: Over-5-year antithyroid drug use with positive TSH receptor antibodies defined persistent Graves' disease in the study. Findings of the study overall: Accuracy may have been reduced by the small sample size. It was in persistent disease that TRBV28, TRBJ1-2 and TRBJ2-5 were favored. Persistent Graves' cases showed lower TCR diversity than newly diagnosed cases.

The CDR3 has 15 residues. Between the trimmed V and J ends, which lost 6 bases and 0 bases, there was a span of 11 bases. Germline V gene data show CDR1 as LNHDA and CDR2 as SQIVND (reference sequence). Library construction for TCR beta used iRepertoire HTBI primers and Arm-PCR of CDR3 regions. TCRdb re-called the multiplex PCR reads with MiXCR, one entry per CDR3 protein. The sample includes fewer than 450,000 distinct CDR3 sequences, roughly a quarter of them seen just once. Here the sequenced sample was peripheral blood mononuclear cells (PBMCs), taken when the disease was refractory, from a patient treated with antithyroid drugs. The receptor comes from a female donor with Graves disease. This chain uses TRBV19 with TRBJ2-2; D unclear. This CDR3 is CASSGRSSNTGELFF. CDR3 in DNA: TGTGCCAGTAGCGGGCGCTCCTCGAACACCGGGGAGCTGTTTTTT.